Listed here is a single T cell receptor beta chain. In the authors' methods: Nucleated cell number was recorded as an estimate derived from reference gene primer amplification. Clones were sequenced by immunoSEQ multiplex PCR, and TCRdb holds only the in-frame ones, with some missing. V and J calls and clone size are those listed in that table; D and trimming were worked out from the DNA. In the table there are more than 200,000 clones, more than 70% of which are singletons. The study recruited people aged roughly 18 to 95 years across about two dozen US areas. These data belong to a study of blood T cell repertoires in COVID-19. Looking at the study overall: T cells, B-cell-depleted T cells, or PBMCs supplied cDNA or gDNA.

CDR3 length: 12 amino acids. The ends were cut back, 7 bases at V and 2 bases at J, with 12 bases in the middle. Germline CDR1 SQVTM, CDR2 ANQGSEA. Input material: PBMCs or T cells enriched from blood (not recorded which). The receptor's source is a man younger than 45 with acute COVID-19. The V gene is TRBV29-1, the J gene TRBJ2-7; D may be TRBD1 or TRBD2 (5 bases each). The CDR3: CSARGDAYEQYF. The CDR3 nucleotides read TGCAGCGCGAGGGGTGACGCCTACGAGCAGTACTTC.